The T cell receptor (beta chain) under discussion was sequenced for a study of OX40 agonist ivuxolimab in advanced cancers. As for the study in general: Patients in dose escalation had liver, melanoma, kidney or head and neck cancers.

In regard to this clone: No antigen is known for it.

Trimming took off 7 bases at V and 5 bases at J, with 18 bases between the two ends. The CDR3 is 16 amino acids. In germline, CDR1 is MDHEN, CDR2 SYDVKM. General study points: CD8+ T cells were the subset that, on average, had more expanded clones than CD4+. Among the lowest peripheral clonal expansion occurred in 0.1-3.0 mg/kg partial responders.

Autoimmune disease history or systemic immunosuppression barred patients. This table comes from immunoSEQ multiplex PCR, and its TCRdb copy is limited to in-frame clones, with some not included. Here the sample spans 95,000 to 100,000 clones, about 79% being singletons. The sequence was collected from an adult with an advanced solid tumor such as melanoma, head and neck, liver or kidney cancer. This chain uses TRBV28 with TRBJ1-6; a possible D gene is TRBD1 (6 bases). Sequencing was performed on CD4+ or CD8+ T cells sorted from blood, taken in a trial of the OX40 agonist ivuxolimab. The CDR3 DNA reads TGTGCCAGCACCTTCACAGGGCCCAGGAATAATTCACCCCTCCACTTT. It translates to CASTFTGPRNNSPLHF.